The 29 T cell receptor beta chains given below trace back to one sample, sequenced in a study of blood T cells in healthy people across ages. A sample-barcoded 5' primer and a J-beta primer mix were used in a second PCR of about 7 to 12 cycles. TCRdb analysed the 5' RACE reads with MiXCR anew, one entry per CDR3 protein. The sample gives 1.4 million or so distinct CDR3 sequences, roughly 43% of which show up once; under 5% is in the top ten. The specimen sequenced was blood. The receptors originated from a young woman in good health.

V usage is TRBV4-1 and J usage is TRBJ2-5; D call uncertain. V was clipped by 2 bases and J by 3 bases, with 13 bases between them. Germline CDR1 is MGHRA and CDR2 is YSYEKL. The CDR3 is 15 residues long. CDR3 DNA: TGCGCCAGCAGCCAAACCGGGCCGCTAAAAGAGACCCAGTACTTC. As protein: CASSQTGPLKETQYF.

This clonotype was found a few times. The chain recombines TRBV5-1 with TRBJ2-1, with 9 bases fitting TRBD1. V trimming: 2 bases; J trimming: 8 bases; junction bases outside the gene matches: 8. Germline values: CDR1 SGHRS, CDR2 YFSETQ. The CDR3 contains 15 residues. The CDR3 DNA is TGCGCCAGCAGCTTTGCACCGGGGACAGGGTATGAGCAGTTCTTC. Translation: CASSFAPGTGYEQFF.

This chain connects TRBV7-2 to TRBJ2-3, with D maybe TRBD1 (6 bases). Germline CDR1 SGHTA, CDR2 FQGNSA. V lost 3 bases, J lost 1 base, and 14 bases lay in between. The CDR3 is made up of 16 amino acids. Here the CDR3 DNA reads TGTGCCAGCAGCTTTGTGGAACAGGGACGCACAGATACGCAGTATTTT. Protein: CASSFVEQGRTDTQYF.

The chain links TRBV29-1 to TRBJ2-7, with 9 bases lining up with TRBD1. V lost 4 bases to trimming and J lost 0 bases; unmatched junction nucleotides: 4. Germline CDR1 SQVTM, CDR2 ANQGSEA. The CDR3 consists of 14 residues. The CDR3 sequence is CSVGGTGISYEQYF. The CDR3 coding sequence is TGCAGCGTTGGGGGGACAGGGATCTCCTACGAGCAGTACTTC.

As to this clonotype: A read error may produce the germline difference seen at one junction end. The chain recombines TRBV7-2 with TRBJ1-1; no firm D call. The CDR3 runs 15 residues. Germline V CDR1 and CDR2: SGHTA, FQGNSA. CDR3 residues: CASSLARTANNEAFF. CDR3 sequence (DNA): TGTGCCAGCAGCTTAGCGCGGACGGCGAACAATGAAGCTTTCTTT.

The chain employs TRBV7-9 and TRBJ2-3, with a weak D call TRBD2 (6 bases). Per the germline V gene, CDR1 is SEHNR and CDR2 is FQNEAQ (reference sequence). Deletions cut 6 bases from V and 0 bases from J, with 16 bases between. This CDR3 is 16 amino acids long. The CDR3 coding sequence is TGTGCCAGCAGAAACGGGAGATTCTCCAGCACAGATACGCAGTATTTT. This translates into CASRNGRFSSTDTQYF.

With respect to this clonotype: Since a much larger clone is just one base distant, this may be a read error. The CDR3, as DNA: TGCGCCAGCAGCCAAGCTAGCACAGATGCGCAGTATTTT. Amino acids: CASSQASTDAQYF. V and J are TRBV4-3 and TRBJ2-3; TRBD2 might be the D (5 bases). The CDR3 loop spans 13 amino acids. Germline CDR1 LGHNA, CDR2 YSLEER.

CDR3 sequence reads: CSVGRGSNQPQHF. For the CDR3, the DNA is TGCAGCGTTGGTAGGGGTAGCAATCAGCCCCAGCATTTT. The genes are TRBV29-1 and TRBJ1-5; tentatively, D is TRBD1 (5 bases). This CDR3 region has 13 residues. Trimming took 4 bases from V and 0 from J, leaving 7 bases between them. CDR1 is SQVTM, CDR2 ANQGSEA, per germline.

In this sample, this clonotype turned up many times. The chain employs TRBV12-3 or TRBV12-4 and TRBJ2-3; TRBD2 matches at 9 bases. The CDR3 extends over 14 amino acids. V lost 3 bases, J lost 5 bases, and 3 bases stayed unmatched. In DNA form, the CDR3 reads TGTGCCAGCAGTTTGCGGGGGGGCTTAGATACGCAGTATTTT. It translates to CASSLRGGLDTQYF.

This clonotype was counted between two and nine times. The V gene is TRBV9, the J gene TRBJ1-1, with a tentative D call TRBD1 (5 bases). This CDR3 has 16 amino acids. Germline V lookup: CDR1 SGDLS, CDR2 YYNGEE. Trimming took 4 bases from V and 1 from J, leaving 17 bases between them. CDR3 coding DNA: TGTGCCAGCAGCCCTACCCTGGGACTGAGGAACACTGAAGCTTTCTTT. Its protein product is CASSPTLGLRNTEAFF.

This sequence joins TRBV6-1 and TRBJ2-7; TRBD2 is a possible D gene (6 bases). Germline assignment: CDR1 MNHNS and CDR2 SASEGT. CDR3 length: 12 amino acids. V lost 6 bases and J lost 7, with 13 bases in between. CDR3: CASRAPGLEQYF. CDR3 in DNA: TGTGCCAGCAGAGCCCCGGGACTTGAGCAGTACTTC.

This clonotype turned up a few times. The genes are TRBV11-2 and TRBJ2-5; tentative D call: TRBD1 (6 bases). Trimming took off 4 bases at V and 6 bases at J, with 15 bases between the two ends. The CDR3 totals 14 residues. Germline V CDR1 and CDR2: SGHAT, FQNNGV. DNA for the CDR3: TGTGCCAGCAGCTCCCGACAGGAGGTGAAGACCCAGTACTTC. Residues: CASSSRQEVKTQYF.

V gene TRBV4-3 combines with J gene TRBJ1-1, with D perhaps TRBD1 (6 bases). V lost 0 bases and J 5 bases, leaving 13 bases between the germline ends. The length of the CDR3 is 15 residues. In germline, CDR1 is LGHNA, CDR2 YSLEER. Here the CDR3 DNA reads TGCGCCAGCAGCCAAGATCCCAGGGGTGAAACTGAAGCTTTCTTT. It yields the protein CASSQDPRGETEAFF.

In regard to this clonotype: The junction departs from germline at one end; a sequencing error may be responsible. The chain is built from TRBV7-2 and TRBJ1-2; 12 nucleotides match TRBD1. CDR3 length equals 15 residues. Germline CDR1 is SGHTA and CDR2 is FQGNSA. Here the CDR3 reads CVSSSLGQGAEGYTF. The CDR3 DNA follows: TGTGTCAGCAGCTCCTTGGGACAGGGGGCGGAGGGCTACACCTTC.

The CDR3 region has the DNA TGTGCCAGCAGTTACCCTCGGGGGCTTACCTACGAGCAGTACTTC. This sequence encodes CASSYPRGLTYEQYF. The rearrangement links TRBV6-2 or TRBV6-3 to TRBJ2-7, with D possibly called TRBD1 or TRBD2 (6 bases each). Trimming left V 2 bases short and J 2 bases short, with 13 bases between. This CDR3 is built from 15 residues. Germline CDR1 reads MNHEY; CDR2 reads SVGEGT.

There are a few counts of this clonotype. The V call is TRBV4-1, the J call TRBJ1-4; 9 bases are a match to TRBD1. This CDR3 is 16 amino acids long. V shed 0 bases and J 7 bases; nucleotides not matched to a gene: 6. Germline assignment: CDR1 MGHRA and CDR2 YSYEKL. CDR3 nucleotide sequence: TGCGCCAGCAGCCAAGATAGGGGACAGGGAATTGAAAAACTGTTTTTT. Translated: CASSQDRGQGIEKLFF.

The chain is built from TRBV21-1 and TRBJ2-5. TRBV21-1 is noted as a pseudogene. The CDR3 loop spans 14 amino acids. This CDR3 reads CASSKEDAGETQYF. The CDR3 nucleotides are TGTGCCAGCAGCAAAGAGGATGCTGGAGAGACCCAGTACTTC.

This clonotype was detected only a few times. V is TRBV5-1 and J is TRBJ1-4; D is perhaps TRBD1 (6 bases). Trimming removed 4 bases at V and 8 bases at J, with 15 bases between. The CDR3 totals 14 residues. Germline lookup yields CDR1 SGHRS and CDR2 YFSETQ. The CDR3 DNA reads as TGCGCCAGCAGCCCCGGGACAACGGACGAAAAACTGTTTTTT. Translated, it gives CASSPGTTDEKLFF.

The chain has TRBV3-1 and TRBJ2-3; D is uncertain. CDR1 is LGHDT and CDR2 is YNNKEL in the germline V gene (reference sequence). The CDR3 consists of 14 residues. Between the trimmed V and J ends, which lost 6 bases and 5 bases, there was a span of 15 bases. CDR3 bases: TGTGCCAGCAGTCCCGACCCCTCTGGAGATACGCAGTATTTT. Its translation: CASSPDPSGDTQYF.

The chain recombines TRBV7-2 with TRBJ1-1; D is uncertain. The CDR3 is 13 amino acids. CDR1 is SGHTA and CDR2 is FQGNSA in the germline V gene. The V end was cut by 5 bases, the J end by 3 bases, with 10 bases between. The chain's CDR3 is CASSVGIDTEAFF. Written as DNA, the CDR3 is TGTGCCAGCAGCGTAGGTATCGACACTGAAGCTTTCTTT.

This clonotype has a single count. The chain carries TRBV7-2 and TRBJ2-1, with D unresolved. This CDR3 is built from 13 residues. V lost 5 bases and J lost 3, with 8 bases in between. CDR1 is SGHTA and CDR2 is FQGNSA in the germline V gene. CDR3 protein: CASSHPVYNEQFF. CDR3 sequence (DNA): TGTGCCAGCAGCCATCCAGTCTACAATGAGCAGTTCTTC.

The rearrangement links TRBV4-1 to TRBJ2-7; 8 bases are a match to TRBD2. Trimming at V came to 4 bases and at J to 2 bases, leaving 7 bases not matched to a gene. Germline V gene sequence: CDR1 MGHRA, CDR2 YSYEKL. The CDR3 runs 15 residues. The CDR3 loop is CASSREPGLAYEQYF. Written as DNA, the CDR3 is TGCGCCAGCAGCCGAGAGCCGGGACTAGCCTACGAGCAGTACTTC.

Only a few counts were recorded for this clonotype. The genes are TRBV20-1 and TRBJ1-2; D is possibly TRBD1 (6 bases). The germline V gene encodes CDR1 DFQATT and CDR2 SNEGSKA (reference sequence). This CDR3 contains 13 residues. The V gene lost 6 bases and the J gene lost 8 bases, with 19 bases spanning the gap. The CDR3 DNA follows: TGCAGTGCCCGAAACAGGGATTGGAGCGGCTACACCTTC. It codes for CSARNRDWSGYTF.

For this clonotype: One junction end does not reproduce the germline sequence, and a read error may be involved. The genes are TRBV25-1 and TRBJ1-6; the match to TRBD1 covers 8 bases. This CDR3 region has 15 residues. CDR1 and CDR2 (germline): MGHDK, SYGVNS. CDR3 amino acids: CASSEAGGANSPPHF. CDR3 in DNA: TGTGCCAGCAGTGAAGCAGGGGGCGCGAATTCACCCCCCCACTTT.

The sample holds many counts of this clonotype. This rearrangement joins TRBV12-3 or TRBV12-4 to TRBJ2-7; no definite D call. There are 12 residues in the CDR3. V was cut by 1 base and J by 3 bases, with 4 bases left in between. CDR3 protein: CASSLEDYEQYF. The CDR3 DNA sequence: TGTGCCAGCAGTTTAGAGGACTACGAGCAGTACTTC.

V gene TRBV4-3 combines with J gene TRBJ2-6; D is perhaps TRBD1 (5 bases). The CDR3 loop spans 16 amino acids. Germline V gene lookup returns CDR1 LGHNA and CDR2 YSLEER. The germline V and J ends were trimmed by 5 bases and 1 base, with 12 bases remaining between them. The CDR3: CASSTPDTSGANVLTF. DNA for the CDR3: TGCGCCAGCAGCACGCCGGACACTTCTGGGGCCAACGTCCTGACTTTC.

The chain employs TRBV5-1 and TRBJ2-1, with D uncertain. CDR3 length: 13 residues. V dropped 0 bases and J dropped 12 bases, with 13 bases sitting between them. CDR1 is SGHRS, CDR2 YFSETQ, per germline. As DNA, the CDR3 is TGCGCCAGCAGCTTGGCTGGTCTTAGTGGGCAGTTCTTC. Encoded protein: CASSLAGLSGQFF.

The rearrangement joins TRBV12-3 or TRBV12-4 to TRBJ2-7; D remains ambiguous. Matching the DNA end better, TRBJ2-5 makes the J call doubtful. The CDR3 length is 14 residues. Here the CDR3 DNA reads TGTGCCAGCAGTGTTGCGGATAGGGTCGAGACCCAGTACTTC. This encodes CASSVADRVETQYF.

A remark on this clonotype: This may be a read error, as it is one base from a much larger clone. The rearrangement uses TRBV9 and TRBJ1-2; 7 bases are shared with TRBD1. Germline lookup yields CDR1 SGDLS and CDR2 YYNGEE. The CDR3 runs 14 residues. The CDR3 is CAGRDRDSKYGYTF. The CDR3 DNA is TGTGCCGGCAGGGACCGGGACAGCAAATATGGCTACACCTTC.